The entry below describes one T cell receptor (beta chain). What it binds is not known. PBMCs provided sorted CD4+ and CD8+ T cells. These data come from a study of CD8+ T cells in alopecia areata. Study results and limitations: Sequencing of scalp samples also includes resident alphabeta T cells from normal skin. Clonality exceeded that of normal scalp in lesional scalp, most notably in alopecia totalis/universalis.

Once RNA had been extracted, it was reverse transcribed into cDNA to act as the sequencing template. The assay was immunoSEQ multiplex PCR, and TCRdb's table has in-frame clones only and misses some. Among about 140,000 clones listed, around 54% were seen once. Germline CDR1 SGHDT, CDR2 YYEEEE. The CDR3 covers 14 residues. V was trimmed by 3 bases and J by 0 bases, leaving 10 bases between them. V usage is TRBV5-6 and J usage is TRBJ2-7; perhaps TRBD2 as D (6 bases). Sequenced: CD4+ T cells sorted from blood. This receptor was obtained from a human donor in good health. CDR3 in DNA: TGTGCCAGCAGCTACGGCGGGGACTCCTACGAGCAGTACTTC. Translation: CASSYGGDSYEQYF.